This T cell receptor beta chain emerged from a study of blood T cell repertoires in COVID-19 (TCRdb year 2020). Some background on the complete study: Collaborator samples came from the United States, Italy and Spain and covered acute and convalescent phases of COVID-19. The material from the prospective study consisted of cDNA or gDNA derived from T cells, B-cell-depleted T cells, or PBMCs. Nearly every sample came with metadata listing a de-identified subject ID, COVID-19 status, age in years and sex. Samples were obtained from the ongoing ImmuneRACE study (first 160 participants) and from over 1,000 subjects provided by 6 global collaborators. The dataset comprised deeply sampled blood TCRbeta repertoires from subjects exposed to, actively infected with, or recovered from COVID-19. Where available, HLA class I and class II types were obtained from metadata supplied by the sample provider rather than from assay-based typing. The repertoires were made available in a free public database intended to serve as a resource for research on the immune response to SARS-CoV-2.

Collaborating institutions collected whole blood in K2EDTA tubes following their own protocols. For TCRbeta analysis, collaborators shipped samples as frozen whole blood, isolated PBMCs, or DNA extracted from either of those sample types. Reading from cysteine to phenylalanine, the CDR3 counts 16 amino acids. Only CDR3 DNA remains: 48 bases, in frame from the first base. Trimming removed 3 bases from V and 7 bases from J; the gene matches leave 9 bases unexplained. The germline V gene (reference sequence) yields MNHEY for CDR1 and SMNVEV for CDR2. The immunoSEQ Assay, a bias-controlled multiplex PCR, was used to amplify TCRbeta CDR3 regions from genomic DNA. Regarding the original processing steps: The number of nucleated cells in each sample was estimated by amplification of reference gene primers within the assay. To quantify the absolute abundance of each unique TCRbeta CDR3 rearrangement, sequence reads were collapsed and filtered. For each sample, productive Simpson clonality was calculated by taking the square root of Simpson's diversity index across productive rearrangements. Entries here come from immuneACCESS through TCRdb and include only in-frame sequences with V and J called. Some clones fail to appear in such tables; in the studies checked, an unresolved V gene covers under half of the shortfall, and the cause of the remainder is unknown. V and J calls and clone size are given by that table; D and trimming were obtained from the DNA. In all, the sample holds some 100,000 clones, and around 84% of those were seen once. Clones ranked in the top ten supply 15% to 20% of the sample.

General conclusions and limits of the study: The quantity of clinical and demographic metadata differed by source and by participant and was supplied without curation.

For this clone: Its target antigen remains unknown. No qualities accompany the bases; no much larger clone lies one base away.

Sequencing was done on a sample of peripheral blood. This clonotype was obtained from an older woman with acute or convalescent COVID-19. Here the chain combines TRBV27 and TRBJ2-2, and 9 junction bases match TRBD2. For the CDR3, the sequence is CASSFEAGGPHGELFF. The DNA sequence is as follows: TGTGCCAGCAGTTTCGAGGCGGGGGGGCCTCACGGGGAGCTGTTTTTT.